This TCR beta chain stems from a study of blood T cell repertoires in COVID-19. Deletions cut 1 base from V and 8 bases from J, with 11 bases between. In germline, CDR1 is SEHNR, CDR2 FQNEAQ (reference sequence). The CDR3 spans 13 residues. Assay used: immunoSEQ multiplex PCR; TCRdb lists only in-frame clones, some missing. Here the sample spans hundreds of thousands of clones, 75% to 90% being singletons. The receptor was isolated from a man between 18 and 35 years old who had recovered from COVID-19. This chain uses TRBV7-9 with TRBJ1-2; a possible D gene is TRBD1 (6 bases). Source material: PBMCs or T cells enriched from blood (not recorded which). The CDR3 here is CASSLEQGNGYTF. DNA of the CDR3: TGTGCCAGCAGCTTAGAACAGGGTAACGGCTACACCTTC.